This T cell receptor beta chain was retrieved from a study of blood T cells in healthy people across ages. Study-wide results and caveats: It was found that TCR beta diversity correlated strongly with the percentage of naive T cells. Per-million-T-cell TCR beta diversity fell roughly linearly with age.

In the case of this clonotype: Its specificity is unknown.

Total RNA was extracted at no less than 6 micrograms per sample. Germline CDR1 is SGHTA and CDR2 is FQGNSA. The CDR3 has 15 amino acids. V lost 1 base and J 10 bases, leaving 17 bases between the germline ends. For the second PCR, which ran for roughly 6 to 12 cycles, a sample-barcoded 5' primer and a J-beta primer mix were used. CDR3-containing paired-end reads numbered at least 2.5 million in each sample. TCRdb processed the 5' RACE reads anew with MiXCR; each CDR3 protein has one entry. The profile covers 700,000 to 850,000 distinct CDR3 sequences, with about 55% appearing a single time and roughly 37% taken by the ten largest.

The source of this sequence is an elderly man in good health. The chain recombines TRBV7-2 with TRBJ2-1; TRBD2 is a possible D gene (6 bases). The sequenced sample was blood. The CDR3 region has the DNA TGTGCCAGCAGCTTAGATGTGACTAGTCGTCGGGAGCAGTTCTTC. It yields the protein CASSLDVTSRREQFF.